The 28 T cell receptor beta chains below were found in one sample sequenced in a study of CD8+CD57+ T cells in acquired aplastic anemia. Individuals selected for sequencing had exhibited CD8+CD57+ cell expansion on flow cytometry. Genomic DNA constituted the template upon which TCR beta VDJ and CDR3 profiling was performed. TCRdb itself ran the reads through MiXCR, one entry per CDR3 protein. This sample has fewer than 300,000 distinct CDR3 sequences; 82% occur once, and the top ten carry about 41%. Sequencing was performed on sorted CD4+, CD8+, or CD8+CD57+ T cells (not recorded which) from PBMCs. The receptors were sampled from a human donor with aplastic anemia.

As regards this clonotype: Because it lacks the conserved phenylalanine or tryptophan at the end, this CDR3 is likely a read error. Because the CDR3's place on the DNA is in doubt, the DNA is left out and the CDR3 is given as listed by TCRdb. The V call is TRBV7-8, the J call TRBJ1-1; TRBD1 is the table's D call, not checked against the DNA. With termini counted, the CDR3 has 13 amino acids. Germline V CDR1 and CDR2: SGHVS, FQNEAQ. CDR3 residues: CASSLAGGPEALY.

This chain joins TRBV7-8 and TRBJ2-7, with D possibly matching TRBD1 (7 bases). In germline, CDR1 is SGHVS, CDR2 FQNEAQ. The CDR3 is 18 residues long. V lost 3 bases and J lost 4, with 25 bases in between. CDR3 DNA sequence: TGTGCCAGCAGCTTTCATGCAGGCGGGACAGCCCTTTCTTACGAGCAGTACGTC. Translating gives CASSFHAGGTALSYEQYV.

This clonotype was detected ten times or more. DNA of the CDR3: TGTGCCAGCAGTTTCAGGGTATTCAGCTACGAGCAGTACTTC. Encoded protein: CASSFRVFSYEQYF. The J gene is TRBJ2-7, the V gene TRBV2; a weak D match, TRBD1 (5 bases). From germline, CDR1 is SNHLY and CDR2 FYNNEI. The CDR3 runs 14 residues. V was trimmed by 5 bases and J by 3 bases, leaving 14 bases between them. Variable domain in full (rest from reference TRBV2 and TRBJ2-7): EPEVTQTPSHQVTQMGQEVILRCVPISNHLYFYWYRQILGQKVEFLVSFYNNEISEKSEIFDDQFSVERPDGSNFTLKIRSTKLEDSAMYFCASSFRVFSYEQYFGPGTRLTVT.

This clonotype has just a few counts. One end of the junction fails to match germline, which may point to a read error. This sequence joins TRBV15 and TRBJ2-3, with 8 bases lining up with TRBD2. The CDR3 is made up of 14 amino acids. Germline assignment: CDR1 LNHNV and CDR2 YYDKDF (reference sequence). DNA of the CDR3: TGTGCCACCAGCGGAGCGGGAGAGACAGATGCGCAGTATTTT. Translating gives CATSGAGETDAQYF.

This clonotype was seen a handful of times. The conserved phenylalanine or tryptophan is not found at the CDR3 terminus, so this likely reflects a read error. The DNA is left out, because the CDR3 cannot be placed on it with certainty; the CDR3 is given as TCRdb lists it. The V and J genes are TRBV7-9 and TRBJ2-3; the tabulated D call, TRBD2, remains unverified against the DNA. The germline V gene encodes CDR1 SEHNR and CDR2 FQNEAQ (reference sequence). The CDR3 sequence runs 13 residues, both termini included. This CDR3 reads CASSFGGSGGSDE.

V and J are TRBV24-1 and TRBJ1-1, with 7 bases fitting TRBD1. The junction had 2 bases not matched to a gene; V was cut back by 2 bases and J by 6 bases. Germline values: CDR1 KGHDR, CDR2 SFDVKD. The CDR3 has 13 residues. CDR3: CATSDSGGPEAFF. CDR3 coding DNA: TGTGCCACCAGTGATTCAGGGGGTCCTGAAGCTTTCTTT.

As regards this clonotype: The junction departs from the called germline gene at one end, perhaps through a read error. The genes are TRBV7-3 and TRBJ1-6; possibly TRBD1 for D (5 bases). This CDR3 comprises 14 residues. Germline-derived CDR1 and CDR2 are SGHTA and FQGTGA. Here the CDR3 reads CASSADSASYNSPF. CDR3 sequence (DNA): TGTGCCAGCAGCGCCGACAGCGCCTCCTATAATTCACCCTTT.

Note on this clonotype: This could be a read error, since a much larger clone is one nucleotide away. It is unclear where the CDR3 begins or ends on the DNA, so no DNA is shown, and the CDR3 is as TCRdb lists it. The V and J genes are TRBV9 and TRBJ2-5. CDR1 SGDLS and CDR2 YYNGEE come from the germline V gene. The CDR3 has 14 amino acids, counting both end residues. The CDR3 loop is CASSGGSETQYFDF.

This clonotype was seen once. Since no conserved phenylalanine or tryptophan closes the CDR3, a read error is the likely cause. No DNA is shown, since the ends of the CDR3 on it are uncertain; the CDR3 is the one TCRdb lists. This chain links TRBV7-2 with TRBJ2-3; the table assigns TRBD1, which was not confirmed against the DNA. From its first to its last residue, the CDR3 has 13 amino acids. Looked up from germline, CDR1 is SGHTA and CDR2 is FQGNSA. CDR3 in amino acids: CASSAGTGGRNEQ.

Regarding this clonotype: A read error is likely, as this CDR3 ends without the conserved phenylalanine or tryptophan. The DNA is omitted, as the CDR3 cannot be located on it reliably, and the CDR3 follows TCRdb's listing. This chain connects TRBV2 to TRBJ1-2. Germline assignment: CDR1 SNHLY and CDR2 FYNNEI. The CDR3 is made up of 11 amino acids, end residues included. This CDR3 is CASGDAGSYTL.

This chain connects TRBV5-5 to TRBJ2-1, with 7 nucleotides matching TRBD2. This CDR3 has 14 amino acids. CDR1 is SGHKS, CDR2 YYEKEE, per germline (reference sequence). V shed 4 bases and J 9 bases; nucleotides not matched to a gene: 10. CDR3 sequence reads: CASSITSADIEQFF. As DNA, the CDR3 is TGTGCCAGCAGCATTACTAGCGCGGACATTGAGCAGTTCTTC.

This chain uses TRBV9 with TRBJ2-3, with D tentatively TRBD1 (6 bases). CDR1 is SGDLS and CDR2 is YYNGEE in the germline V gene. The CDR3 is 14 amino acids. Trimming pared 4 bases from V and 7 bases from J, leaving 16 bases between. The CDR3 spells CASSLGGAPNTQYF. CDR3 bases: TGTGCCAGCAGCTTAGGGGGAGCGCCAAATACGCAGTATTTT. Full variable domain (rest looked up from reference TRBV9 and TRBJ2-3): DSGVTQTPKHLITATGQRVTLRCSPRSGDLSVYWYQQSLDQGLQFLIQYYNGEERAKGNILERFSAQQFPDLHSELNLSSLELGDSALYFCASSLGGAPNTQYFGPGTRLTVL.

This chain joins TRBV6-5 and TRBJ1-1; 7 bases fit TRBD1. V lost 6 bases, J lost 6 bases, and 10 bases stayed unmatched. CDR1 and CDR2 from the germline V gene are MNHEY and SVGAGI. The CDR3 has 14 residues. The CDR3: CASSVGQSTAEAFF. The CDR3 DNA is TGTGCCAGCAGCGTGGGACAGAGTACCGCTGAAGCTTTCTTT.

The sample holds a few counts of this clonotype. V usage is TRBV12-3 or TRBV12-4 and J usage is TRBJ1-1; D remains unclear. The ends were cut back, 3 bases at V and 1 base at J, with 6 bases in the middle. The CDR3 spans 13 residues. The CDR3 DNA is TGTGCCAGCAGTTTGTCGGAGAACACTGAAGCTTTCTTT. It specifies CASSLSENTEAFF.

As regards this clonotype: A read error is possible here, since a much larger clone lies one base away. The CDR3 region is CASGQAGRTYEQF. The CDR3 nucleotides are TGTGCCAGCGGCCAAGCCGGACGGACCTACGAGCAGTTT. V usage is TRBV14 and J usage is TRBJ2-3; D ambiguous. Germline V CDR1 and CDR2: SGHDN, FVKESK. The CDR3 spans 13 residues. Filled out from reference TRBV14 and TRBJ2-3, the complete variable domain reads EAGVTQFPSHSVIEKGQTVTLRCDPISGHDNLYWYRRVMGKEIKFLLHFVKESKQDESGMPNNRFLAERTGGTYSTLKVQPAELEDSGVYFCASGQAGRTYEQFGPGTRLTVL.

The V call is TRBV11-2, the J call TRBJ2-7; D perhaps matches TRBD1 (6 bases). Between the trimmed V and J ends, which lost 1 base and 3 bases, there was a span of 7 bases. Germline CDR1 is SGHAT and CDR2 is FQNNGV. The CDR3 consists of 13 residues. The CDR3 sequence: CASSLGGHYEQYF. DNA of the CDR3: TGTGCCAGCAGCTTAGGGGGACACTACGAGCAGTACTTC.

As regards this clonotype: One end of the junction fails to match germline, which may point to a read error. CDR3: CASSLGAGASNQPQHF. The CDR3 bases are TGTGCCAGCAGCTTGGGGGCAGGGGCAAGCAATCAGCCCCAGCATTTT. V gene TRBV5-1 combines with J gene TRBJ1-5; the D gene is possibly TRBD1 (6 bases). The V gene's germline CDR1 is SGHRS and CDR2 YFSETQ. This CDR3 contains 16 residues.

On this clonotype: Mismatch with germline at one junction end may stem from a read error. The V and J genes are TRBV7-4 and TRBJ1-6; D ambiguous. Germline CDR1 SGHVT, CDR2 SQSDAQ. The CDR3 is 16 residues long. CDR3 DNA sequence: TGCGCCAGCAGCTTTCCGGGCCAGACGGATAATTCACCCCTCCACTTT. Its translation is CASSFPGQTDNSPLHF. Looking up the rest from reference TRBV7-4 and TRBJ1-6 gives the full variable domain: GAGVSQSPRYKVAKRGRDVALRCDSISGHVTLYWYRQTLGQGSEVLTYSQSDAQRDKSGRPSGRFSAERPERSVSTLKIQRTEQGDSAVYLCASSFPGQTDNSPLHFGNGTRLTVT.

On this clonotype: The conserved phenylalanine or tryptophan is not found at the CDR3 terminus, so this likely reflects a read error. The chain recombines TRBV9 with TRBJ1-2; D gene uncertain. This CDR3 comprises 12 residues. V lost 5 bases and J 4 bases, leaving 9 bases between the germline ends. CDR1 and CDR2 (germline): SGDLS, YYNGEE. CDR3: CASSSDVYGYTS. The CDR3 region has the DNA TGTGCCAGCAGTTCGGACGTCTATGGCTACACCTCA.

A remark on this clonotype: No conserved phenylalanine or tryptophan is present at the end of the CDR3, so a read error is the likely explanation. No DNA is shown, since the ends of the CDR3 on it are uncertain; the CDR3 is the one TCRdb lists. The chain uses TRBV15 and TRBJ2-5; TRBD2 is the table's D call, not checked against the DNA. Germline V gene lookup returns CDR1 LNHNV and CDR2 YYDKDF (reference sequence). 16 amino acids form the CDR3, both terminal residues included. CDR3 loop: CATSRGSEQVHQYLDA.

Notes on this clonotype: Its ends do not fully match the called genes, so a read error is possible. The chain combines TRBV11-2 with TRBJ2-5, with D unclear. This CDR3 contains 14 residues. Germline V gene sequence: CDR1 SGHAT, CDR2 FQNNGV. CDR3 coding DNA: TGTGCCAGCAGCGCCTTAATCGAGCAAGAGACCCAGTGCTTC. This codes for CASSALIEQETQCF.

As for this clonotype: The CDR3 does not end in the conserved phenylalanine or tryptophan, so this is likely a read error. The CDR3 region has the DNA TGTGCCATCAGTGATTCAGGGGGCAATGGCTACACCCTC. Residues: CAISDSGGNGYTL. This chain joins TRBV10-3 and TRBJ1-2; 8 bases fit TRBD1. The CDR3 contains 13 residues. After removal of 3 bases from V and 6 bases from J, the junction contained 3 bases not matched to a gene. Germline CDR1 and CDR2: ENHRY and SYGVKD.

The sample holds many counts of this clonotype. The J gene is TRBJ1-5, the V gene TRBV6-5; D is undetermined. CDR1 is MNHEY and CDR2 is SVGAGI in the germline V gene. Deletions cut 2 bases from V and 0 bases from J, with 14 bases between. CDR3 length equals 17 residues. In DNA form, the CDR3 reads TGTGCCAGCAGTTACGATGCAGGCTTTTATAGCAATCAGCCCCAGCATTTT. Its translation is CASSYDAGFYSNQPQHF.

Concerning this clonotype: Lacking the conserved final phenylalanine or tryptophan, this CDR3 likely reflects a read error. The DNA is omitted, as the CDR3 cannot be located on it reliably, and the CDR3 follows TCRdb's listing. The chain uses TRBV12-2 and TRBJ2-3; the listed D gene, TRBD2, was not tested against the DNA. TRBV12-2 is marked as a pseudogene. The CDR3 contains 14 residues when both ends are counted. The CDR3 here is CASRLGLAGGPGET.

This clonotype came up a few times. The chain combines TRBV5-1 with TRBJ2-3, with 7 positions matching TRBD1. Germline assignment: CDR1 SGHRS and CDR2 YFSETQ. Trimming took 2 bases from V and 8 from J; bases not matched to a gene: 8. The CDR3 has 14 residues. CDR3 nucleotides: TGCGCCAGCAGCTTAAGACTCCGGGACAGTACGCAGTATTTT. This codes for CASSLRLRDSTQYF.

A note on this clonotype: The CDR3 end shows no conserved phenylalanine or tryptophan, and so a read error is likely. The DNA is left out, because the CDR3 cannot be placed on it with certainty; the CDR3 is given as TCRdb lists it. The CDR3 loop reads CASSLPGDPQNY. The chain has TRBV7-8 and TRBJ2-3. The germline V gene has CDR1 SGHVS and CDR2 FQNEAQ. The CDR3 length is 12 residues, termini included.

This clonotype was detected only once. The limits of the CDR3 on the DNA are not certain, so only TCRdb's listed CDR3 is given. This chain uses TRBV9 with TRBJ2-5. From its first to its last residue, the CDR3 has 14 amino acids. CDR1 is SGDLS and CDR2 is YYNGEE in the germline V gene. The CDR3 protein is CASRGAANIQYFDF.

This clonotype was seen more than once but under ten times. A much larger clone lies one base from this, so it may be a read error. The chain couples TRBV11-3 to TRBJ2-7; D is perhaps TRBD1 (5 bases). The CDR3 is 14 amino acids. Germline V gene lookup returns CDR1 SGHNT and CDR2 YENEEA. Trimming took off 0 bases at V and 2 bases at J, with 8 bases between the two ends. CDR3 residues: CASSLDVTAYEQYF. In DNA form, the CDR3 reads TGTGCCAGCAGCTTAGATGTGACAGCCTACGAGCAGTACTTC.